This T cell receptor (beta chain) was profiled in a study of blood T cell repertoires in COVID-19. About the study: The study drew acute and convalescent COVID-19 samples from the United States, Italy and Spain. Sample material is recorded as cDNA or gDNA derived from T cells, B-cell-depleted T cells, or PBMCs.

J was trimmed by 6 bases and V by 6 bases; bases with no gene match: 10. Germline V gives CDR1 MNHEY, CDR2 SVGAGI. The CDR3 sequence is 14 residues long. In the original processing: Amplified reference gene primers provided the basis for estimating nucleated cell counts. Profiled with immunoSEQ multiplex PCR; TCRdb holds only in-frame clones, not every one. V, J and clone size reflect that table, while D and trimming were determined from the DNA. The data hold under 45,000 clones, with 85% observed a single time. The chain uses TRBV6-5 and TRBJ1-2, with 7 bases lining up with TRBD1. Sequenced input: peripheral blood. This receptor was taken from a human donor in a cohort sampled during active COVID-19. The CDR3: CASRPRQGLNGYTF. In nucleotides, the CDR3 is TGTGCCAGCAGGCCCCGACAGGGCTTGAATGGCTACACCTTC.